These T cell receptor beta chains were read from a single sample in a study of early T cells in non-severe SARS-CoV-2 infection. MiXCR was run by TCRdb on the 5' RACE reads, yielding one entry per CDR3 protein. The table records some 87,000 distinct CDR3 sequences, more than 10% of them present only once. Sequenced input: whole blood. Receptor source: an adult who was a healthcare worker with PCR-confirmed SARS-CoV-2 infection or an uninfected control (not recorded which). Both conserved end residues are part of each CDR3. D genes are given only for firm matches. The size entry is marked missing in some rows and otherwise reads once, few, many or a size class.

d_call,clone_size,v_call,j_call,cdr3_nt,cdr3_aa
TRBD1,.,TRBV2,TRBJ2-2,TGTGCCAGCAGCCAACGAGGGACAGGGGGCTTAGTAGCCGGGGAGCTGTTTTTT,CASSQRGTGGLVAGELFF
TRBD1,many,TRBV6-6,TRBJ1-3,TGTGCCAGTCGGACAGGGAGCTCTGGAAACACCATATATTTT,CASRTGSSGNTIYF
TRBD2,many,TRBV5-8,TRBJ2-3,TGTGCCAGCAGCTTCATTCTGGGGGGGTTAACAGATACGCAGTATTTT,CASSFILGGLTDTQYF
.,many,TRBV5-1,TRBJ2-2,TGCGCCAGCAGCGTGGACAGTAACACCGGGGAGCTGTTTTTT,CASSVDSNTGELFF
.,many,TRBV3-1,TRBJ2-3,TGTGCCAGCAGCCAAGGGAAGGAGACAGATACGCAGTATTTT,CASSQGKETDTQYF
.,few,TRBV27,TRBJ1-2,TGTGCCAGCAGCCTGACAGGAGACTATGGCTACACCTTC,CASSLTGDYGYTF
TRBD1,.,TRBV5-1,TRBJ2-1,TGCGCCAGCAGCTTCAAGTCCGGGACAGACAATGAGCAGTTCTTC,CASSFKSGTDNEQFF
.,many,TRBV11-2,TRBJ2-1,TGTGCCAGCAGCCAGGGGTCCAGCGGGGCCAATGAGCAGTTCTTC,CASSQGSSGANEQFF
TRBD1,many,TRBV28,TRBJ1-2,TGTGCCAGCAGGACAGGGGGGAGTGTTGACTATGGCTACACCTTC,CASRTGGSVDYGYTF
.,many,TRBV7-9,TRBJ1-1,TGTGCCAGCAGCGAGGGATTTGAAGCTTTCTTT,CASSEGFEAFF
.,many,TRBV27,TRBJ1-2,TGTGCCAGCAGAATAGGGCGGAGGGCTAACTATGGCTACACCTTC,CASRIGRRANYGYTF
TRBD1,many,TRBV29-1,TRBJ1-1,TGCAGCGTTGGTGGACAGGGTCACACTGAAGCTTTCTTT,CSVGGQGHTEAFF
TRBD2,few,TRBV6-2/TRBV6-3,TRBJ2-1,TGTGCCAGCAGTTACTCAGGGACTAGCGGGATAGAGGAGCAGTTCTTC,CASSYSGTSGIEEQFF
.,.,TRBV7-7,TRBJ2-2,TGTGCCAGCAAGGGAGCCTCTGCCGGGGAGCTGTTTTTT,CASKGASAGELFF
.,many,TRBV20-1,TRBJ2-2,TGCAGTGCTGTCTCTAAGTTGGGACCCGGGGAGCTGTTTTTT,CSAVSKLGPGELFF
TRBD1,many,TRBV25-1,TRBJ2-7,TGTGCCAGCAGTGATGCAGGGACAGGGCTCTACGAGCAGTACTTC,CASSDAGTGLYEQYF
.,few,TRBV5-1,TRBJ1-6,TGCGCCAGCAGCTTGGACAGTAGGAGCTCCTATAATTCACCCCTCCACTTT,CASSLDSRSSYNSPLHF
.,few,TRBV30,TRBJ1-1,TGTGCCTGGAGTTGGGGGGGCGAAGCTTTCTTT,CAWSWGGEAFF
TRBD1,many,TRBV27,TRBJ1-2,TGTGCCAGCAGTCTGAAAAGACAGGGGAACTATGGCTACACCTTC,CASSLKRQGNYGYTF
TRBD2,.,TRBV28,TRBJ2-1,TGTGCCAGCAGTTTAGGGACTAGCGGTTCCTACAATGAGCAGTTCTTC,CASSLGTSGSYNEQFF